The clone carrying this T cell receptor (beta chain) is deemed medium-sized. The data were taken from a study of cytotoxic CD8 clonotypes in ibrutinib-treated CLL. Clones were sequenced by immunoSEQ multiplex PCR, and TCRdb holds only the in-frame ones, with some missing. The sample lists some 65,000 clones; 45% to 65% were seen once. Germline V gene lookup returns CDR1 SGHRS and CDR2 YFSETQ. This CDR3 has 17 amino acids. Unmatched junction bases numbered 4, after V lost 0 bases and J lost 5 bases. The chain joins TRBV5-1 to TRBJ2-3, with TRBD2 matching 15 bases. Here the sequenced sample was PBMCs, taken after 12 months of ibrutinib treatment. The receptor's source is a human donor with chronic lymphocytic leukemia. Here the CDR3 DNA reads TGCGCCAGCAGCTTGGTCCCGGGACTAGCGGGGGGAGATACGCAGTATTTT. This encodes CASSLVPGLAGGDTQYF.